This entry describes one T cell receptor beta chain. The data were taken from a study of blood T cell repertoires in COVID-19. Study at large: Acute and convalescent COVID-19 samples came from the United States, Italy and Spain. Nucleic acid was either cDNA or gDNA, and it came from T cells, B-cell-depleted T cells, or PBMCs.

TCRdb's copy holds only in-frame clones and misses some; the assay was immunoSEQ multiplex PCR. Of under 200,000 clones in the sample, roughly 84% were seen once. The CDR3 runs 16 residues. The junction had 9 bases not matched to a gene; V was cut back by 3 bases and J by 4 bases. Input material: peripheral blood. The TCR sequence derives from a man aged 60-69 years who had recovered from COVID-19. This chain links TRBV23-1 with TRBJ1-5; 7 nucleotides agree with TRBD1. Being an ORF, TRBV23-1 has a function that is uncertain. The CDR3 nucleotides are TGCGCCAGCAGTCAGCGCCGGGACAGCCTTAATCAGCCCCAGCATTTT. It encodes CASSQRRDSLNQPQHF.